This TCR beta chain was identified during a study of cytomegalovirus exposure and HLA in healthy donors. At the level of the study: There were more than 350 genotyped donors. Of these, 81% fell in the genetic ancestry cluster associated with self-reported Caucasian donors.

The PCR made use of 60 Vbeta and 13 Jbeta primers. As handled by the study authors: The authors later counted about 80 million unique TCR beta chains, 9.5 million to 13 million of them shared. Repertoires were generated with immunoSEQ multiplex PCR, while TCRdb's copy carries only in-frame clones and drops some. The V and J calls and clone size were taken over from that table, and D and trimming were inferred from the DNA. The data show some 150,000 clones, roughly 85% seen once. Study results and caveats: Cytomegalovirus status, reportedly, was diagnosed with high specificity and sensitivity by the classifier. TCR beta chains associated with HLA were, in a later analysis, more clonally expanded than equally common others.

The CDR3 spans 14 residues. The V gene's germline CDR1 is SGHTA and CDR2 FQGNSA. For this clone: Its antigen is unidentified. At one of its ends the junction is not consistent with the germline gene, which may arise from a read error.

This TCR was sampled from a man in his forties or fifties in good health and CMV-seronegative. This chain joins TRBV7-2 and TRBJ2-1, with TRBD2 identical over 10 bases. Sequenced input: PBMCs. This CDR3 is CASSLAGGNNEQFF. CDR3 DNA: TGTGCCAGCAGTTTAGCGGGAGGAAACAATGAGCAGTTCTTC.